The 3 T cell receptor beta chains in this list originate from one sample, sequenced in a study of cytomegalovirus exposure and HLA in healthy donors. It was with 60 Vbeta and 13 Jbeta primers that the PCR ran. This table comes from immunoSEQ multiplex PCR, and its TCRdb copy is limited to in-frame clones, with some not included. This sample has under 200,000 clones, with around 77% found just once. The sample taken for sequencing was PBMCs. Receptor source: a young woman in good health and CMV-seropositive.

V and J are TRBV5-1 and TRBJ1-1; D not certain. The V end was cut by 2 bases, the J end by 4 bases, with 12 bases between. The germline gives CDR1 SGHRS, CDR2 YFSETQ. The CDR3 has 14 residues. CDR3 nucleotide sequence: TGCGCCAGCAGCTTAGAAAATGCGGGCACTGAAGCTTTCTTT. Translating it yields CASSLENAGTEAFF.

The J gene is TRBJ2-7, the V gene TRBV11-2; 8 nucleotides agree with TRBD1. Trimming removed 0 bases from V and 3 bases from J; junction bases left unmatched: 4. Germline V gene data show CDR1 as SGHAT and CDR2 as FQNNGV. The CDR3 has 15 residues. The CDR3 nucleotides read TGTGCCAGCAGCTTAGAGACAGGGGAAGACTACGAGCAGTACTTC. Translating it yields CASSLETGEDYEQYF.

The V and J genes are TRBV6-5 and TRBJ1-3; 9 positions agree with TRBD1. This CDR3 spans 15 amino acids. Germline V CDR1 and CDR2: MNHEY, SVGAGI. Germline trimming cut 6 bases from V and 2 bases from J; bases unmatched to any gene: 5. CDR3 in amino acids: CASRRQGGTGNTIYF. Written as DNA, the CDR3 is TGTGCCAGCAGGAGACAGGGGGGAACTGGAAACACCATATATTTT.